This T cell receptor beta chain was observed in a study of blood T cell repertoires in COVID-19. Study details: From the United States, Italy and Spain came samples of acute and convalescent COVID-19.

The protocol was immunoSEQ multiplex PCR, while the TCRdb copy is restricted to in-frame clones and leaves out a portion. The data show more than 95,000 clones, approximately 87% seen once. This CDR3 contains 18 residues. Losses at the gene ends were 2 bases for V and 6 bases for J; bases not matched to a gene: 11. The V gene's germline CDR1 is WSHSY and CDR2 SAAADI. The specimen sequenced was peripheral blood. The source is a man aged 25-45 years with acute or convalescent COVID-19. The rearrangement uses TRBV10-2 and TRBJ2-3; 13 bases are a match to TRBD2. CDR3 sequence (DNA): TGCGCCAGCAGTGAGCTCCGGACTAGCGGGAGATTAGGTGATACGCAGTATTTT. Protein product: CASSELRTSGRLGDTQYF.